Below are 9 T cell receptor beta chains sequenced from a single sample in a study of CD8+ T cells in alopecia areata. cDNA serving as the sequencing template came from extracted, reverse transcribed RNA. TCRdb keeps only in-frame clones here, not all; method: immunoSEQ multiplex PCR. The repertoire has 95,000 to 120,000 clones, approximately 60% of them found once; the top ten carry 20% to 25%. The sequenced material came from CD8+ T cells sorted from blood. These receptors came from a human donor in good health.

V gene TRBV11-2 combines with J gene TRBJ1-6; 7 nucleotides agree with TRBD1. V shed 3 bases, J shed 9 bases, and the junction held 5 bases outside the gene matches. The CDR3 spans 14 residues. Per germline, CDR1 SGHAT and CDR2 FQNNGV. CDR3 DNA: TGTGCCAGCAGCTTTACAAGGGGGCCTTCACCCCTCCACTTT. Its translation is CASSFTRGPSPLHF.

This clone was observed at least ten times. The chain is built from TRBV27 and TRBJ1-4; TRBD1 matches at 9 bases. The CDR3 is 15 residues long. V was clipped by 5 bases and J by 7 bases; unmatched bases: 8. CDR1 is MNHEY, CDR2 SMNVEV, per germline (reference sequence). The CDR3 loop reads CASSPADRGSEKLFF. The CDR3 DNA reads TGTGCCAGCAGTCCGGCGGACAGGGGCTCTGAAAAACTGTTTTTT.

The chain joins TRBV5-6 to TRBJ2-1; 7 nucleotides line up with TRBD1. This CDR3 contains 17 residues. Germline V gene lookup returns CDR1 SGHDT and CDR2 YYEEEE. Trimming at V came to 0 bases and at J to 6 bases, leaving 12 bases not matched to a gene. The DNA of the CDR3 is TGTGCCAGCAGCTTGGATCCAGGGGGTTTGGTCCCCAATGAGCAGTTCTTC. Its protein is CASSLDPGGLVPNEQFF.

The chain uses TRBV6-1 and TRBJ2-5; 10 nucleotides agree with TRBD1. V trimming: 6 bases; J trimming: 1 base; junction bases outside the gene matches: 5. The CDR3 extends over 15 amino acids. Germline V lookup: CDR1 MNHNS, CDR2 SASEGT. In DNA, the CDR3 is TGTGCCAGCAGCGTGGACAGGGGGACCCAAGAGACCCAGTACTTC. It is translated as CASSVDRGTQETQYF.

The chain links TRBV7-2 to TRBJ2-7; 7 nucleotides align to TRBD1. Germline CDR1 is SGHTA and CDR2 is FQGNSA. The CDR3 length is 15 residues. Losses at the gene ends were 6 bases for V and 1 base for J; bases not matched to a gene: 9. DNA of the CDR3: TGTGCCAGCAGTTTGCGGACAGGACCATCCTACGAGCAGTACTTC. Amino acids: CASSLRTGPSYEQYF.

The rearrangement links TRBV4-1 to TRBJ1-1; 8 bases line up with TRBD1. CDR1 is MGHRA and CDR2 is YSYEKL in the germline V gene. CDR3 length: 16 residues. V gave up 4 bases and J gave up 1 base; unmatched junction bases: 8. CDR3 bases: TGCGCCAGCAGCCTCAGGAGGACAGGGAAGAACACTGAAGCTTTCTTT. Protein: CASSLRRTGKNTEAFF.

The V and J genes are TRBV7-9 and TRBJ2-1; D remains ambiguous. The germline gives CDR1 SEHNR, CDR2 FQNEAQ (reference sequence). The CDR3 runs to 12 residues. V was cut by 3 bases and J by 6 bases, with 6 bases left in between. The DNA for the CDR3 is TGTGCCAGCAGCTTTAAACCCAATGAGCAGTTCTTC. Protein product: CASSFKPNEQFF.

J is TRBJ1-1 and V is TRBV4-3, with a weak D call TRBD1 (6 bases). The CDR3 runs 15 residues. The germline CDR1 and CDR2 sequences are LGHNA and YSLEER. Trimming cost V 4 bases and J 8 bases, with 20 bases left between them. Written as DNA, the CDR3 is TGCGCCAGCAGCCCAAGTCCCAGGGGAGGAACGGAAGCTTTCTTT. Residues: CASSPSPRGGTEAFF.

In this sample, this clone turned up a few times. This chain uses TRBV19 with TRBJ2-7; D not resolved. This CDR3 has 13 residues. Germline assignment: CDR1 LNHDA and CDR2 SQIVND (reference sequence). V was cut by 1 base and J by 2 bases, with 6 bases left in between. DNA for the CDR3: TGTGCCAGTAGTATAGGCGAGGCCTACGAGCAGTACTTC. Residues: CASSIGEAYEQYF. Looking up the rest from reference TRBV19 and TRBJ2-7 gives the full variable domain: DGGITQSPKYLFRKEGQNVTLSCEQNLNHDAMYWYRQDPGQGLRLIYYSQIVNDFQKGDIAEGYSVSREKKESFPLTVTSAQKNPTAFYLCASSIGEAYEQYFGPGTRLTVT.